Below, one TCR beta chain is given with its context. What it binds is unknown. This specimen comes from a study of cytotoxic CD8 clonotypes in ibrutinib-treated CLL. Whole-study findings and limits: Clonality, elevated at ibrutinib response, dropped back toward baseline at progression.

Germline V lookup: CDR1 DFQATT, CDR2 SNEGSKA (reference sequence). The CDR3 extends over 11 amino acids. V lost 6 bases, J lost 3 bases, and 9 bases lay in between. Profiling relied on immunoSEQ multiplex PCR, and the TCRdb table lists in-frame clones only, not all of them. Here the sample spans nearly 100,000 clones, roughly 80% being singletons. The TCR was taken from a human donor with chronic lymphocytic leukemia. Material: PBMCs, obtained after 12 months of ibrutinib treatment. The V and J genes are TRBV20-1 and TRBJ2-7; possibly TRBD1 for D (5 bases). The CDR3 region is CSAADSYEQYF. CDR3 sequence (DNA): TGCAGTGCGGCAGACAGCTACGAGCAGTACTTC.